This TCR beta chain was retrieved from a study of blood T cell repertoires in COVID-19. Overall study context: Both acute and convalescent COVID-19 samples were obtained from the United States, Italy and Spain. Sample material is recorded as cDNA or gDNA derived from T cells, B-cell-depleted T cells, or PBMCs.

How the authors handled the data: The assay estimated nucleated cells by amplifying reference gene primers. Measured with immunoSEQ multiplex PCR; TCRdb has only the in-frame clones, and not every one. That table supplies the V and J calls and clone size; D and trimming were determined from the DNA. Of roughly 140,000 clones in the sample, around 89% are singletons; the top ten hold around 3.3%. The receptor comes from a woman aged 60 to 75 with active COVID-19. The sample consisted of peripheral blood.

CDR3 sequence reads: CASSLPTGANEKLFF. CDR3 nucleotides: TGTGCCAGCAGTTTACCTACCGGGGCTAATGAAAAACTGTTTTTT. The V and J genes are TRBV28 and TRBJ1-4; D remains unclear. Germline-derived CDR1 and CDR2 are MDHEN and SYDVKM. The CDR3 covers 15 residues. Trimming shortened V by 2 bases and J by 3 bases, and 10 bases separated the two germline ends.